Listed below are T cell receptor beta chains from one sample, sequenced in a study of graft-versus-host responses after intestinal transplantation. These receptors lack a known antigen. Here immunoSEQ multiplex PCR was the method, and the copy in TCRdb shows in-frame clones only, minus some. Found here are approximately 50,000 clones, around 85% of them singletons; the top ten hold 0.45% to 0.55%. Sequencing was performed on unstimulated CD4+ T cells sorted from spleen or lymph node cells, taken before transplant. Receptors were obtained from a human donor who was the organ donor for an intestinal transplant. CDR3s include the opening cysteine and the closing phenylalanine or tryptophan. Fields, in order: J gene, CDR3 length, D gene, V gene, clone size, CDR3 DNA, CDR3 protein. D genes are given only for firm matches. Only some rows state a clone size, as once, few, many or a class for expanded clones.

TRBJ2-1	17	TRBD1	TRBV13	once	TGTGCCAGCAGCCCCTGGGGACAGTCCCCTTTTAACAATGAGCAGTTCTTC	CASSPWGQSPFNNEQFF
TRBJ2-7	16	.	TRBV5-1	.	TGCGCCAGCAGTGAGGCCGGACAATCGGGTTCCTACGAGCAGTACTTC	CASSEAGQSGSYEQYF
TRBJ2-1	12	.	TRBV6-5	.	TGTGCCAGCGGACTAAACTACAATGAGCAGTTCTTC	CASGLNYNEQFF
TRBJ2-4	18	.	TRBV10-1	.	TGCGCCAGCAGTGAGTCGTGGGGGGGGGCCAGGAGCAAAAACATTCAGTACTTC	CASSESWGGARSKNIQYF
TRBJ2-3	17	.	TRBV7-2	.	TGTGCCAGCAGCTCCCGATTAGCGGAAACTAGCACAGATACGCAGTATTTT	CASSSRLAETSTDTQYF
TRBJ1-3	16	TRBD1	TRBV5-4	few	TGTGCCAGCAGCTCCGACAGGGGCTGGAGTGGAAACACCATATATTTT	CASSSDRGWSGNTIYF
TRBJ2-6	17	.	TRBV21-1	.	TGTGCCAGCAGCAAAACCAGGATCAGCTCTGGGGCCAACGTCCTGACTTTC	CASSKTRISSGANVLTF
TRBJ2-1	16	.	TRBV11-2	once	TGTGCCAGCAGCCTTAACGGCCTCTTCTCCTACAATGAGCAGTTCTTC	CASSLNGLFSYNEQFF
TRBJ2-7	14	.	TRBV5-1	once	TGCGCCAGCAGCCGTGCGGGACAGCTCTACGAGCAGTACTTC	CASSRAGQLYEQYF
TRBJ2-7	15	.	TRBV7-2	.	TGTGCCAGCAGCTTAGGTTACGGGGGCTCCTACGAGCAGTACTTC	CASSLGYGGSYEQYF
TRBJ2-7	16	TRBD1	TRBV11-3	.	TGTGCCAGCAGCTTAGTCGGGACAGGGGTTACCTACGAGCAGTACTTC	CASSLVGTGVTYEQYF
TRBJ1-1	19	TRBD1	TRBV27	.	TGTGCCAGCAGACCGAAAACCGGGACAGGGGGCCTCATGAACACTGAAGCTTTCTTT	CASRPKTGTGGLMNTEAFF
TRBJ2-7	14	TRBD2	TRBV5-1	.	TGCGCCAGCGGAAAAATAGCGGGCTCCTACGAGCAGTACTTC	CASGKIAGSYEQYF
TRBJ2-7	14	TRBD1	TRBV9	.	TGTGCCAGCAGCTTAGGTGACAGGGGGTACGAGCAGTACTTC	CASSLGDRGYEQYF
TRBJ1-2	15	.	TRBV9	.	TGTGCCAGCAGCGTTGAGGCGGAGGCCAACTATGGCTACACCTTC	CASSVEAEANYGYTF
TRBJ2-2	14	TRBD1	TRBV6-5	.	TGTGCCAGCAGCCTGGGACAGGGGGCGAGGGAGCTGTTTTTT	CASSLGQGARELFF
TRBJ2-1	14	.	TRBV11-2	.	TGTGCCAGCAGCTTAGATTGGCAGCAGAATGAGCAGTTCTTC	CASSLDWQQNEQFF
TRBJ2-5	12	TRBD2	TRBV29-1	.	TGCAGCGTTGAATGGGGGGGGGAGACCCAGTACTTC	CSVEWGGETQYF
TRBJ2-7	13	TRBD1	TRBV13	.	TGTGCCAGCAGTCCCGACAGGGCTTACGAGCAGTACTTC	CASSPDRAYEQYF
TRBJ1-2	15	.	TRBV6-1	.	TGTGCCAGCAGTGAAGTAGATTGGGGGGAATATGGCTACACCTTC	CASSEVDWGEYGYTF
TRBJ1-2	14	TRBD1	TRBV19	.	TGTGCCAGTAGTACCCCACAGGGGCCCGATGGCTACACCTTC	CASSTPQGPDGYTF
TRBJ2-5	15	TRBD2	TRBV5-1	.	TGCGCCAGCAGCCTGACTAGCGGGAGGCAAGAGACCCAGTACTTC	CASSLTSGRQETQYF
TRBJ1-2	13	.	TRBV9	.	TGTGCCAGCAGCGTAGCGGGTCGGGATGGCTACACCTTC	CASSVAGRDGYTF
TRBJ2-7	13	.	TRBV2	.	TGTGCCTCTAATTCACGGAGCTCCTACGAGCAGTACTTC	CASNSRSSYEQYF
TRBJ1-6	15	.	TRBV4-3	.	TGCGCCAGCAGCCAAGAAAGTGGAGATAATTCACCCCTCCACTTT	CASSQESGDNSPLHF
TRBJ2-3	13	.	TRBV30	.	TGTGCCTGGAGTAGGGAGTTCACAGATACGCAGTATTTT	CAWSREFTDTQYF
TRBJ2-7	14	TRBD2	TRBV7-2	.	TGTGCCAGCAGCTTGACTAGCGGGGGGTACGAGCAGTACTTC	CASSLTSGGYEQYF
TRBJ1-4	16	.	TRBV5-1	.	TGCGCCAGCAGCCCCGTGGGAGACACTTCTGGTGGAAAACTGTTTTTT	CASSPVGDTSGGKLFF
TRBJ1-3	15	.	TRBV6-5	.	TGTGCCAGCAGTCGCCCTGGGGTGACTGGAAACACCATATATTTT	CASSRPGVTGNTIYF
TRBJ1-1	17	TRBD1	TRBV5-1	.	TGCGCCAGCAGCTTGGCCGGGACAGGGGCGTTGGGCACTGAAGCTTTCTTT	CASSLAGTGALGTEAFF
TRBJ1-5	15	.	TRBV30	.	TGTGCCTGGAGTGTCGGGACACATAGCAATCAGCCCCAGCATTTT	CAWSVGTHSNQPQHF
TRBJ2-1	17	TRBD2	TRBV19	.	TGTGCCAGTAGTACCCTAGCGGGGGGGCCCTTCTACAATGAGCAGTTCTTC	CASSTLAGGPFYNEQFF
TRBJ2-6	14	.	TRBV18	.	TGTGCCAGCTCACCACAGGGTGGGGCCAACGTCCTGACTTTC	CASSPQGGANVLTF
TRBJ1-1	14	.	TRBV6-5	.	TGTGCCAGCAGTTACGATGGCAGGGACACTGAAGCTTTCTTT	CASSYDGRDTEAFF
TRBJ2-1	17	.	TRBV28	.	TGTGCCAGCAGTTTCGCGCCACTAGCCATAGGCTACAATGAGCAGTTCTTC	CASSFAPLAIGYNEQFF
TRBJ2-7	14	TRBD2	TRBV7-9	.	TGTGCCAGCAACCTAGCGGGAGTCAACTACGAGCAGTACTTC	CASNLAGVNYEQYF
TRBJ2-2	14	.	TRBV6-6	.	TGTGCCAGCAGTTACCACAGGGACACCGGGGAGCTGTTTTTT	CASSYHRDTGELFF
TRBJ2-7	17	TRBD2	TRBV14	.	TGTGCCAGCAGCCAAGAGCCTAGCGGGGCATACCCCTACGAGCAGTACTTC	CASSQEPSGAYPYEQYF
TRBJ2-2	14	.	TRBV10-3	.	TGTGCCATCAGCGCCCTAGGGAGTCCCGGGGAGCTGTTTTTT	CAISALGSPGELFF
TRBJ1-4	15	TRBD1	TRBV18	.	TGTGCCAGCTCACCGGGGACAGGGGGCAGTGAAAAACTGTTTTTT	CASSPGTGGSEKLFF
TRBJ2-1	15	.	TRBV18	once	TGTGCCAGCTCACCGGGCAGGAGGTCCTACAATGAGCAGTTCTTC	CASSPGRRSYNEQFF
TRBJ2-7	19	TRBD1	TRBV29-1	.	TGCAGCGTTGTAGTGGGGGGGACAGGGGGCGATTTTGCGTCCTACGAGCAGTACTTC	CSVVVGGTGGDFASYEQYF
TRBJ2-2	15	.	TRBV5-8	.	TGTGCCAGCAGCTTGGGGATGGTGAACACCGGGGAGCTGTTTTTT	CASSLGMVNTGELFF
TRBJ1-2	14	.	TRBV5-1	.	TGCGCCAGCAGCTATGAAGGGGAGGACTATGGCTACACCTTC	CASSYEGEDYGYTF